This T cell receptor (beta chain) came from a study of vaccination and CD4 T cells after COVID-19 (dated by TCRdb to about 2022). Context from the whole study: Convalescent patients had a positive SARS-CoV-2 result on nasal swab PCR, and of these patients, fewer than ten had mild disease and one had severe disease. Post-COVID blood samples from convalescent patients were collected a median of around 100 days after diagnosis, with a range of about 30 to 170 days. Control cultures received a CEFX viral epitope pool as the positive control, an HIV-1 Nef peptide pool as the negative control, or no peptide. The cultures were stimulated with overlapping spike peptide pools from SARS-CoV-2 and from the common cold coronaviruses HCoV-NL63, HCoV-OC43 and HCoV-229E. The convalescent cohort comprised six males and four females, including two Hispanic individuals, seven Caucasians, two Asians and one multiracial person. Post-vaccine blood samples were collected a median of about 11 weeks after the second vaccine dose, ranging from about 13 to 241 days. Each participant got two doses of either the Pfizer-BioNTech BNT162b2 vaccine (n=8) or the Moderna mRNA-1273 vaccine (n=2). The spike-specific CD4+ TCR repertoire was compared before and after mRNA vaccination in under 11 COVID-19 convalescent patients and a handful of infection-naive healthy vaccine recipients.

Only a few counts were recorded for this clonotype. The target of this receptor is not known. Base-call qualities are not available, and no considerably larger clone is one nucleotide away. Reading the label with the study, this specimen's treatment or condition is: roughly 10-day PBMC culture with coronavirus spike peptide pools or control peptides (ViraFEST assay). The ViraFEST assay, used in the study, expanded antigen-specific T cells with peptide pools and then identified the expanded clonotypes through TCR sequencing. The convalescent patients' positive SARS-CoV-2 PCR tests fell between March and December 2020, which was before the Alpha, Beta and Delta variants emerged in the United States. Each well held 2 million to 2.5 million PBMCs cultured with 9 to 10 ug/ml peptide pools in IMDM containing about 5% human AB serum and about 10 IU/ml IL-2. On days 3 and 7, half of the culture medium was replaced with fresh IL-2-containing medium. After less than 12 days of culture, CD4+ T cells were isolated by negative selection using the EasySep CD4+ T cell isolation kit. PBMCs were separated from whole blood using Ficoll-Paque Plus gradient centrifugation and then either used fresh or cryopreserved at -140C. Culture conditions were generally each tested in triplicate wells.

Reading the germline V gene (reference sequence) gives CDR1 DFQATT and CDR2 SNEGSKA. The CDR3 contains 11 residues, cysteine and phenylalanine counted. The kept DNA is CDR3 alone, 33 bases in frame from the first base. V and J lose 1 base and 1 base, and a span of 1 base separates them. Overall study outcomes, separate from this receptor: Among the post-vaccine SARS-CoV-2-reactive clones in convalescent patients, a median approximately 86% showed up only after vaccination, which suggests vaccine-specific priming. Only a relatively small number of convalescent patients were included in the study, and early timepoints following natural infection were not analyzed. Of the vaccine-specific clones in convalescent patients, 304 of 307, or nearly all, reacted only to SARS-CoV-2 spike and did not cross-react with common cold coronaviruses. The median count of SARS-CoV-2-reactive clonotypes went up from 21 after infection to 38 after vaccination, although the change was not significant.

Libraries were made using PCR. TCR sequencing of DNA from cultured CD4+ T cells used the Oncomine TCR Beta short-read assay at the Johns Hopkins FTIC core. The QIAamp micro DNA kit was used to extract genomic DNA from the cultured CD4+ T cells. Oncomine TCR Beta libraries from cultured CD4+ T cells were pooled using unique dual indexes and sequenced on an Illumina iSeq 100. The study's processing was this. Non-productive sequences were removed, and CDR3s not starting with C, not ending with F or W, or shorter than 7 amino acids were discarded. The MANAFEST web application was used to identify antigen-specific clonotypes by comparing peptide-stimulated wells against reference wells and other culture wells. To be called positive, a clone needed an FDR below 0.05, an odds ratio above 5, and a productive frequency above 0.1% in at least two of three replicate wells. Clonotypes that were significantly expanded in both SARS-CoV-2 spike wells and at least one common cold coronavirus spike condition were defined as cross-reactive. Levenshtein distances (stringdist) and unrooted phylogenetic trees (ape) in R version 3.6.1 were used to assess CDR3 homology. TCRdb passed the public sequencing reads through fastp at Q25 and MiXCR, retaining productive beta sequences. Rows with a matching CDR3 protein are joined into one entry that keeps the most common DNA and genes. These V and J calls derive from TCRdb rather than the authors' analysis. In all, the sample holds approximately 16,000 distinct CDR3 sequences, and around 52% of those were seen once. Approximately 3.7% of the sample lies in the top ten.

The sequence was collected from a human donor who had recovered from COVID-19. The specimen was CD4+ T cells from blood, cultured in vitro, collected before SARS-CoV-2 vaccination. The chain joins TRBV20-1 to TRBJ2-5; a confident D gene designation cannot be given. The CDR3 reads as follows: CSARVQETQYF. DNA sequence: TGCAGTGCTAGAGTCCAAGAGACCCAGTACTTC.